Presented here are 3 T cell receptor beta chains from one specimen sequenced in a study of beta chain features in type 1 diabetes. Every isolated RNA sample was fully reverse transcribed, so sequencing captured expressed TCRB transcripts. Some clones are missing from TCRdb's copy, which holds only in-frame ones; the method was immunoSEQ multiplex PCR. The repertoire consists of 350,000 or so clones, with roughly a fifth occurring once and the leading ten covering around 0.04%. Sequencing used naive CD4+ T cells from blood. The receptors originated from a woman aged 18 to 35 in good health.

A few counts support this clone. This chain connects TRBV5-4 to TRBJ2-7; TRBD1 aligns across 10 bases. CDR1 and CDR2 from the germline V gene are SGHNT and YYREEE (reference sequence). The CDR3 covers 14 residues. The trim removed 4 bases at V and 5 bases at J, leaving 6 bases unmatched. CDR3 region: CASSPQTGGNEQYF. The CDR3 DNA follows: TGTGCCAGCAGCCCCCAGACAGGGGGCAACGAGCAGTACTTC.

This sequence joins TRBV5-1 and TRBJ1-1; TRBD1 aligns across 7 bases. The CDR3 consists of 16 residues. V was clipped by 4 bases and J by 1 base; unmatched bases: 10. In germline, CDR1 is SGHRS, CDR2 YFSETQ. CDR3 sequence: CASSAISGTANTEAFF. The CDR3 DNA is TGCGCCAGCAGCGCGATCTCCGGGACAGCGAACACTGAAGCTTTCTTT.

This clone appeared a few times. CDR3 in amino acids: CATSRVTGEQYF. CDR3 coding DNA: TGTGCCACCAGCAGAGTGACGGGAGAGCAGTATTTT. The chain links TRBV15 to TRBJ2-3; tentatively, D is TRBD2 (6 bases). The length of the CDR3 is 12 residues. Trimming stripped 1 base from V and 11 bases from J, with 10 bases between. Germline-derived CDR1 and CDR2 are LNHNV and YYDKDF (reference sequence).